A selection of T cell receptor beta chains follows, all from one sample in a study of T cell responses to AZD1222 COVID-19 vaccine. The repertoire was sequenced with immunoSEQ multiplex PCR; TCRdb's copy has only in-frame clones and lacks some. The table lists 130,000 to 150,000 clones, around 83% of them singletons. The specimen was peripheral blood, collected on day 0 of MenACWY control vaccination. These receptors all stem from an adult in good health. Both conserved end residues are part of each CDR3. A D gene is named only where the DNA matches it firmly. Some rows have no size entry. The others give once, few or many, or a class for an expanded clone.

cdr3_aa,cdr3_nt,d_call,j_call,clone_size,v_call
CASRGRQGPQNEQFF,TGTGCCAGCAGGGGCAGACAGGGGCCCCAAAATGAGCAGTTCTTC,TRBD1,TRBJ2-1,-,TRBV28
CSASLGGNQPQHF,TGCAGTGCAAGTTTGGGGGGGAATCAGCCCCAGCATTTT,-,TRBJ1-5,-,TRBV20-1
CASSPITSGELFF,TGTGCCAGCAGTCCAATCACTAGCGGGGAGCTGTTTTTT,-,TRBJ2-2,-,TRBV27
CASSREEGFNGYTF,TGTGCCAGCAGCCGAGAGGAGGGATTCAATGGCTACACCTTC,-,TRBJ1-2,-,TRBV2
CASSPGIGGNYGYTF,TGTGCCAGCTCACCAGGGATCGGGGGTAACTATGGCTACACCTTC,-,TRBJ1-2,once,TRBV18
CAIGTGPSYEQYF,TGTGCCATCGGTACGGGACCTTCCTACGAGCAGTACTTC,-,TRBJ2-7,few,TRBV10-3
CAISGRTGEETQYF,TGTGCCATCAGTGGCCGGACAGGGGAGGAGACCCAGTACTTC,TRBD1,TRBJ2-5,-,TRBV10-3
CASSLDSFSGNTIYF,TGCGCCAGCAGCTTGGATTCCTTCTCTGGAAACACCATATATTTT,-,TRBJ1-3,-,TRBV5-1
CASSLARGMGEQFF,TGCGCCAGCAGCTTGGCCAGGGGCATGGGTGAGCAGTTCTTC,-,TRBJ2-1,-,TRBV5-1
CASSLDQNTEAFF,TGTGCCAGCAGCTTAGATCAGAACACTGAAGCTTTCTTT,-,TRBJ1-1,once,TRBV12-3/TRBV12-4
CASSLSTGGRSNEKLFF,TGCGCCAGCAGCCTTTCGACAGGGGGCAGGTCTAATGAAAAACTGTTTTTT,TRBD1,TRBJ1-4,-,TRBV5-1
CASSRGPSEKLFF,TGTGCTTCTTCGAGGGGGCCCTCGGAAAAACTGTTTTTT,TRBD1,TRBJ1-4,-,TRBV30
CAIRDINEKLFF,TGTGCCATCCGGGATATCAATGAAAAACTGTTTTTT,-,TRBJ1-4,medium-sized,TRBV12-3/TRBV12-4
CASTPLAGGTGELFF,TGTGCCAGCACCCCACTAGCGGGGGGCACCGGGGAGCTGTTTTTT,TRBD2,TRBJ2-2,few,TRBV6-5
CAIPRRRQAYGYTF,TGTGCCATCCCCCGAAGGAGACAGGCCTATGGCTACACCTTC,-,TRBJ1-2,-,TRBV6-5
CASSTHRGGGETQYF,TGTGCCAGCAGCACCCATCGGGGGGGTGGGGAGACCCAGTACTTC,TRBD2,TRBJ2-5,-,TRBV9
CASSQMTGNQPQHF,TGTGCCAGCAGCCAGATGACAGGGAATCAGCCCCAGCATTTT,TRBD1,TRBJ1-5,once,TRBV3-1/TRBV3-2
CASTMDRDYGYTF,TGTGCCAGTACCATGGACAGGGACTATGGCTACACCTTC,TRBD1,TRBJ1-2,-,TRBV19
CASSFTDSYNSPLHF,TGTGCCAGCAGCTTCACAGATTCTTATAATTCACCCCTCCACTTT,-,TRBJ1-6,-,TRBV27
CASSQDIGWGGSYNEQFF,TGCGCCAGCAGCCAAGATATTGGGTGGGGGGGCTCCTACAATGAGCAGTTCTTC,TRBD2,TRBJ2-1,-,TRBV4-1
CASSPGTGTYNEQFF,TGCGCCAGCAGCCCCGGGACAGGGACCTACAATGAGCAGTTCTTC,TRBD1,TRBJ2-1,-,TRBV5-1